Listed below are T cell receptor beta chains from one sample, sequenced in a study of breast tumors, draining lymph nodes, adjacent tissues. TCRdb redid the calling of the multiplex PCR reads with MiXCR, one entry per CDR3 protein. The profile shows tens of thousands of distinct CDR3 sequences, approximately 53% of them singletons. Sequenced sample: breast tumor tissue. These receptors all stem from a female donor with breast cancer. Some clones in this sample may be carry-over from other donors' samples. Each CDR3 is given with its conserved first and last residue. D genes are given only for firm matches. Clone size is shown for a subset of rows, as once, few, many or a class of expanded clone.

cdr3_nt: TGTGCCAGCAGCTCACAGGGGATTAATCAGCCCCAGCATTTT; cdr3_aa: CASSSQGINQPQHF; v_call: TRBV5-8; j_call: TRBJ1-5; d_call: TRBD1; clone_size: many
cdr3_nt: TGTGCCACCAGCAGAGGTAGCGGGAGAGCAGATACGCAGTATTTT; cdr3_aa: CATSRGSGRADTQYF; v_call: TRBV15; j_call: TRBJ2-3; d_call: TRBD2; clone_size: -
cdr3_nt: TGTGCCAGCAACGGGAGTAACAGGGGTAACTATGGCTACACCTTC; cdr3_aa: CASNGSNRGNYGYTF; v_call: TRBV6-5; j_call: TRBJ1-2; d_call: TRBD1; clone_size: -
cdr3_nt: TGCAGTGCTAGGGTACTAGCTGGCGAGCAGTACTTC; cdr3_aa: CSARVLAGEQYF; v_call: TRBV20-1; j_call: TRBJ2-7; d_call: -; clone_size: -
cdr3_nt: TGTGCCAGCAGTTTAGACAGGGGAGCCAAAAACATTCAGTACTTC; cdr3_aa: CASSLDRGAKNIQYF; v_call: TRBV27; j_call: TRBJ2-4; d_call: TRBD1; clone_size: many
cdr3_nt: TGTGCCACCAGCAGGGGTGGGGGACACCGAGAGACCCAGTACTTC; cdr3_aa: CATSRGGGHRETQYF; v_call: TRBV15; j_call: TRBJ2-5; d_call: -; clone_size: -
cdr3_nt: TGTGCCAGCAGTTTCCCGGGACAGTCCAAAAACATTCAGTACTTC; cdr3_aa: CASSFPGQSKNIQYF; v_call: TRBV28; j_call: TRBJ2-4; d_call: TRBD1; clone_size: few
cdr3_nt: TGCAGCGTTGAAGATCGTCTAGCGGCAGTCAATGAGCAGTTCTTC; cdr3_aa: CSVEDRLAAVNEQFF; v_call: TRBV29-1; j_call: TRBJ2-1; d_call: TRBD2; clone_size: many
cdr3_nt: TGTGCCAGCAGCTTCGGGACTAGCGGATTCCAAGAGACCCAGTACTTC; cdr3_aa: CASSFGTSGFQETQYF; v_call: TRBV5-6; j_call: TRBJ2-5; d_call: TRBD2; clone_size: -
cdr3_nt: TGTGCCTGGAGTGGACAGAACATAGCGGGGACTGAAGCTTTCTTT; cdr3_aa: CAWSGQNIAGTEAFF; v_call: TRBV30; j_call: TRBJ1-1; d_call: -; clone_size: few
cdr3_nt: TGCAGTGCTAGGAGTCTATCCGACACCGGGGAGCTGTTTTTT; cdr3_aa: CSARSLSDTGELFF; v_call: TRBV20-1; j_call: TRBJ2-2; d_call: -; clone_size: many
cdr3_nt: TGCAGTGCCAGGGCAGGACAGGGGCACAATGAGCAGCTCTTC; cdr3_aa: CSARAGQGHNEQLF; v_call: TRBV20-1; j_call: TRBJ2-1; d_call: TRBD1; clone_size: -
cdr3_nt: TGCGCCACCCGTCCAAGCGGGAGGGCTTCAGATACGCAGTATTTT; cdr3_aa: CATRPSGRASDTQYF; v_call: TRBV10-1; j_call: TRBJ2-3; d_call: TRBD2; clone_size: -
cdr3_nt: TGTGCCATCAGTGATTACAGGGATAATGAGCAGTTCTTC; cdr3_aa: CAISDYRDNEQFF; v_call: TRBV10-3; j_call: TRBJ2-1; d_call: -; clone_size: -
cdr3_nt: TGTGCCAGCAGCCAGAACTTAGCCTCGAGCTCCTACGAGCAGTACTTC; cdr3_aa: CASSQNLASSSYEQYF; v_call: TRBV4-2; j_call: TRBJ2-7; d_call: -; clone_size: -
cdr3_nt: TGCAGTGCTAGAGGATGGGGTAGCTCCTACAATGAGCAGTTCTTC; cdr3_aa: CSARGWGSSYNEQFF; v_call: TRBV20-1; j_call: TRBJ2-1; d_call: -; clone_size: -
cdr3_nt: TGTGCCAGCGGTGGCAGGGGAACAACAACCGGGGAGCTGTTTTTT; cdr3_aa: CASGGRGTTTGELFF; v_call: TRBV7-6; j_call: TRBJ2-2; d_call: -; clone_size: -
cdr3_nt: TGCGCCACACACCACAGGGTAGGAAAGCCCCAGCATTTT; cdr3_aa: CATHHRVGKPQHF; v_call: TRBV10-1; j_call: TRBJ1-5; d_call: -; clone_size: -
cdr3_nt: TGTGCCAGCAGTAAGACAGGGAGAGGTTTCCAAGAGACCCAGTACTTC; cdr3_aa: CASSKTGRGFQETQYF; v_call: TRBV6-2/TRBV6-3; j_call: TRBJ2-5; d_call: TRBD1; clone_size: many
cdr3_nt: TGTGCCAGCAGGCCGACGAGCAGCACAGATACGCAGTATTTT; cdr3_aa: CASRPTSSTDTQYF; v_call: TRBV6-5; j_call: TRBJ2-3; d_call: -; clone_size: many
cdr3_nt: TGTGCCAGCTCTACCCACCAGGGGTTTACTACGAGCGAGCAGTACTTC; cdr3_aa: CASSTHQGFTTSEQYF; v_call: TRBV6-5; j_call: TRBJ2-7; d_call: -; clone_size: medium-sized
cdr3_nt: TGCGCCAGCAGCTTGGAGGCCAGTATGAACACTGAAGCTTTCTTT; cdr3_aa: CASSLEASMNTEAFF; v_call: TRBV5-1; j_call: TRBJ1-1; d_call: -; clone_size: many
cdr3_nt: TGCGCCAGCAGTGAGTCCCCGGGGAATAGCAATCAGCCCCAGCATTTT; cdr3_aa: CASSESPGNSNQPQHF; v_call: TRBV10-2; j_call: TRBJ1-5; d_call: -; clone_size: few
cdr3_nt: TGTGCCAGCAGCTCCAGCACTTCCTATGGCTACACCTTC; cdr3_aa: CASSSSTSYGYTF; v_call: TRBV5-4; j_call: TRBJ1-2; d_call: -; clone_size: -
cdr3_nt: TGCAGTGCTAGACGAGACTCTGGAAACACCATATATTTT; cdr3_aa: CSARRDSGNTIYF; v_call: TRBV20-1; j_call: TRBJ1-3; d_call: -; clone_size: once
cdr3_nt: TGCAGTGCTCAGGACCAAGAGACCCAGCATTTT; cdr3_aa: CSAQDQETQHF; v_call: TRBV20-1; j_call: TRBJ1-5; d_call: -; clone_size: few
cdr3_nt: TGTGCCAGCAGCGCCGCCGGGGAGCCAGATACGCAGTATTTT; cdr3_aa: CASSAAGEPDTQYF; v_call: TRBV7-8; j_call: TRBJ2-3; d_call: -; clone_size: -
cdr3_nt: TGCGCCAGCACCCCTGGGACAGGGGACACAGATACGCAGTATTTT; cdr3_aa: CASTPGTGDTDTQYF; v_call: TRBV10-1; j_call: TRBJ2-3; d_call: TRBD1; clone_size: large
cdr3_nt: TGCGCCAGCAGCTCCCAAGTGGGAAACACCATATATTTT; cdr3_aa: CASSSQVGNTIYF; v_call: TRBV10-1; j_call: TRBJ1-3; d_call: -; clone_size: -
cdr3_nt: TGCAGTGCTAGAGCCGGACAGGGGGTCGGCAATCAGCCCCAGCATTTT; cdr3_aa: CSARAGQGVGNQPQHF; v_call: TRBV20-1; j_call: TRBJ1-5; d_call: TRBD1; clone_size: many
cdr3_nt: TGCGCCAGCAGCTTGGTGGGCGGTCAAGAGACCCAGTACTTC; cdr3_aa: CASSLVGGQETQYF; v_call: TRBV5-1; j_call: TRBJ2-5; d_call: -; clone_size: many
cdr3_nt: TGTGCCAGCAGTTTATATATGGCGGAAACCTATGGCTACACCTTC; cdr3_aa: CASSLYMAETYGYTF; v_call: TRBV12-3/TRBV12-4; j_call: TRBJ1-2; d_call: -; clone_size: -
cdr3_nt: TGTGCCAGTAGTATGTGGCTAGCGGACGAGCAGTACTTC; cdr3_aa: CASSMWLADEQYF; v_call: TRBV19; j_call: TRBJ2-7; d_call: TRBD2; clone_size: -
cdr3_nt: TGCAGTGCCCTATCCGGGACTAGCACAGATACGCAGTATTTT; cdr3_aa: CSALSGTSTDTQYF; v_call: TRBV20-1; j_call: TRBJ2-3; d_call: -; clone_size: -
cdr3_nt: TGTGCCAGCAGTTTCGGGACAGTAGCTAACCCCCTCCACTTT; cdr3_aa: CASSFGTVANPLHF; v_call: TRBV6-5; j_call: TRBJ1-6; d_call: TRBD1; clone_size: once
cdr3_nt: TGTGCCAGCAGCAACGCCCTAGCGGGACCTTGCCCCCCAGTGAGCTCCTACAATGAGCAGTTCTTC; cdr3_aa: CASSNALAGPCPPVSSYNEQFF; v_call: TRBV12-3/TRBV12-4; j_call: TRBJ2-1; d_call: TRBD2; clone_size: many
cdr3_nt: TGCAGCGTTGAAAAGGACGGAGATACGCAGTATTTT; cdr3_aa: CSVEKDGDTQYF; v_call: TRBV29-1; j_call: TRBJ2-3; d_call: -; clone_size: medium-sized
cdr3_nt: TGCAGTGCTAAGGGGATGACAGGGGGGAGTACAGATACGCAGTATTTT; cdr3_aa: CSAKGMTGGSTDTQYF; v_call: TRBV20-1; j_call: TRBJ2-3; d_call: TRBD1; clone_size: medium-sized
cdr3_nt: TGCAGCGTTTATATCCCGGGTTCCTTTGTCGAAAAACTGTTTTTT; cdr3_aa: CSVYIPGSFVEKLFF; v_call: TRBV29-1; j_call: TRBJ1-4; d_call: -; clone_size: -
cdr3_nt: TGTGCCAGCAGTTTATGGACCGGGACATCCTTCGGGGAGCTGTTTTTT; cdr3_aa: CASSLWTGTSFGELFF; v_call: TRBV28; j_call: TRBJ2-2; d_call: -; clone_size: many